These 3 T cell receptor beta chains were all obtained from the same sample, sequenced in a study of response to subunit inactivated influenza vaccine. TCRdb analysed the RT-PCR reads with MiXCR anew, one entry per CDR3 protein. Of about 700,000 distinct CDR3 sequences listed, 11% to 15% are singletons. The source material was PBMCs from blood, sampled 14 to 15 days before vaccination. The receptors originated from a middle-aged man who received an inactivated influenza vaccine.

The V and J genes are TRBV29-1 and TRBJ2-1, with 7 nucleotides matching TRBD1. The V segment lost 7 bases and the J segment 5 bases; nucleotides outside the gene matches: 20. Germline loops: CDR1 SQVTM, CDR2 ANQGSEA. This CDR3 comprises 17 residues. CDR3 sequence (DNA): TGCAGCGGCCAGGGGGTCTTTAGTATCGGGCCCGACAATGAGCAGTTCTTC. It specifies CSGQGVFSIGPDNEQFF.

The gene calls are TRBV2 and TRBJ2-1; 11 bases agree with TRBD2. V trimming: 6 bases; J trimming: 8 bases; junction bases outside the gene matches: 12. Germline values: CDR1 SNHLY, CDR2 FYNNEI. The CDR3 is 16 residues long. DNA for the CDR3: TGTGCCAGCAGGGGGAAACTAGCGGGGGATTGGGATGAGCAGTTCTTC. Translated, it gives CASRGKLAGDWDEQFF.

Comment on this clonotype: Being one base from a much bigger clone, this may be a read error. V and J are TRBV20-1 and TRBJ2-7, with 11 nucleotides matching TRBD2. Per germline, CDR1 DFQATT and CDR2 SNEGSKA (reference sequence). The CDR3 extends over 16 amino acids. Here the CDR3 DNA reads TGCTGTGCTAGAGATCGCACTAGCGGGGGTCTCTACGAGCAGTACTTC. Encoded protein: CCARDRTSGGLYEQYF.